This T cell receptor (beta chain) was retrieved from a study of T cells after yellow fever vaccination. Study-level information: Fractions of limited cellularity were prepared by means of SMART-Seq v4 Ultra Low Input. Notes on the study in general: Primary-vaccination clones mostly resurfaced post-booster (roughly 97% CD4, about 87% CD8). It was the secondary response that reached its peak faster, day 5 versus 15, but it was weaker.

Researchers made TCR cDNA using 5'RACE template switching, and this step added a universal primer site and UMIs. TCRdb redid the calling of the 5' RACE reads with MiXCR, one entry per CDR3 protein. The sample consists of 250,000 to 350,000 distinct CDR3 sequences, around 6.8% of them appearing once. Germline V gene data show CDR1 as SEHNR and CDR2 as FQNEAQ (reference sequence). V was trimmed by 5 bases and J by 0 bases, leaving 11 bases between them. The CDR3 length is 15 residues. For this clonotype: As yet, its antigen is unknown.

Material: PBMCs, obtained roughly 47 days after the first yellow fever vaccination. This chain uses TRBV7-9 with TRBJ2-1; no firm D call. The receptor comes from a man aged 18-30 years who received the YFV17D yellow fever vaccine. In DNA, the CDR3 is TGTGCCAGCAGCCGAGCCCCGAGCTCCTACAATGAGCAGTTCTTC. It codes for CASSRAPSSYNEQFF.